These 21 T cell receptor beta chains came from one sample sequenced in a study of T cell repertoires in cytomegalovirus infection. Their recognized antigens are unknown. TCRdb reprocessed the reads with MiXCR, giving one entry per CDR3 protein. The data contain about 740,000 distinct CDR3 sequences, approximately 33% of them seen just once; the ten biggest clones take up 15% to 20%. This material consisted of cultured PBMCs, taken from culture after CMV antigen stimulation. Receptor source: a human donor in good health (CMV status not recorded). Some clones in this sample may be carry-over from other donors' samples.

This clonotype was picked up a small number of times. The chain recombines TRBV7-8 with TRBJ2-2; 7 bases agree with TRBD2. Germline CDR1 and CDR2: SGHVS and FQNEAQ. V dropped 5 bases and J dropped 5; count of bases not matched to a gene: 11. The CDR3 is made up of 16 amino acids. The CDR3 reads CASSPPLGGRTGELFF. For the CDR3, the DNA is TGTGCCAGCAGCCCGCCGTTAGGCGGGAGAACCGGGGAGCTGTTTTTT. Full variable domain (remainder filled in from reference TRBV7-8 and TRBJ2-2): GAGVSQSPRYKVAKRGQDVALRCDPISGHVSLFWYQQALGQGPEFLTYFQNEAQLDKSGLPSDRFFAERPEGSVSTLKIQRTQQEDSAVYLCASSPPLGGRTGELFFGEGSRLTVL.

The V call is TRBV7-2, the J call TRBJ1-6; no reliable D call. The CDR3 runs 14 residues. The V gene's germline CDR1 is SGHTA and CDR2 FQGNSA. Trimming removed 3 bases at V and 8 bases at J, with 11 bases between. Here the CDR3 reads CASSLLWGYSPLHF. As DNA, the CDR3 is TGTGCCAGCAGCTTGCTCTGGGGATATTCACCCCTCCACTTT. Supplemented by reference TRBV7-2 and TRBJ1-6, the full variable domain reads GAGVSQSPSNKVTEKGKDVELRCDPISGHTALYWYRQSLGQGLEFLIYFQGNSAPDKSGLPSDRFSAERTGGSVSTLTIQRTQQEDSAVYLCASSLLWGYSPLHFGNGTRLTVT.

This chain uses TRBV6-1 with TRBJ2-3; D might be TRBD2 (5 bases). The CDR3 is 15 amino acids. The germline V and J ends were trimmed by 6 bases and 2 bases, with 15 bases remaining between them. From germline, CDR1 is MNHNS and CDR2 SASEGT. The CDR3 nucleotides are TGTGCCAGCAGCACTGAGGGCCGGGACACAGATACGCAGTATTTT. It encodes CASSTEGRDTDTQYF.

The rearrangement links TRBV25-1 to TRBJ2-3, with 7 bases aligning to TRBD2. From germline, CDR1 is MGHDK and CDR2 SYGVNS. J was trimmed by 2 bases and V by 8 bases; bases with no gene match: 10. The CDR3 has 15 amino acids. This CDR3 reads CASSGEGSPTDTQYF. As DNA, the CDR3 is TGTGCCAGCTCCGGGGAGGGCTCGCCCACAGATACGCAGTATTTT.

CDR3: CASSPNLPDTQYF. The CDR3 bases are TGTGCCAGCAGCCCCAATTTGCCAGATACGCAGTATTTT. J is TRBJ2-3 and V is TRBV11-2; unclear D gene. V lost 5 bases and J 4 bases, leaving 10 bases between the germline ends. This CDR3 is built from 13 residues. Germline values: CDR1 SGHAT, CDR2 FQNNGV.

The table lists this clonotype with a few counts. CDR3 residues: CASSPRDRYEQYF. CDR3 bases: TGTGCCAGCTCACCTCGGGACAGATACGAGCAGTACTTC. The chain recombines TRBV18 with TRBJ2-7, with TRBD1 matching over 7 bases. The V and J ends lost 3 bases and 4 bases, in that order; junction bases with no gene match: 3. The CDR3 runs 13 residues. Looked up from germline, CDR1 is KGHSH and CDR2 is LQKENI. The full variable domain, its missing parts supplied by reference TRBV18 and TRBJ2-7, is NAGVMQNPRHLVRRRGQEARLRCSPMKGHSHVYWYRQLPEEGLKFMVYLQKENIIDESGMPKERFSAEFPKEGPSILRIQQVVRGDSAAYFCASSPRDRYEQYFGPGTRLTVT.

This clonotype was seen ten or more times. The chain carries TRBV7-2 and TRBJ2-3; unclear D gene. CDR3 length: 16 residues. V gave up 9 bases and J gave up 4 bases, with 23 bases separating them. Germline CDR1 is SGHTA and CDR2 is FQGNSA. The DNA of the CDR3 is TGTGCCAGGCATGCATACAAGGACCCCTCGCCAGATACGCAGTATTTT. Its translation is CARHAYKDPSPDTQYF. The full variable domain, completed using reference TRBV7-2 and TRBJ2-3, is GAGVSQSPSNKVTEKGKDVELRCDPISGHTALYWYRQSLGQGLEFLIYFQGNSAPDKSGLPSDRFSAERTGGSVSTLTIQRTQQEDSAVYLCARHAYKDPSPDTQYFGPGTRLTVL.

The chain joins TRBV6-1 to TRBJ2-2; TRBD1 might be the D (6 bases). This CDR3 region has 13 residues. The germline V gene encodes CDR1 MNHNS and CDR2 SASEGT. The V gene lost 5 bases and the J gene lost 6 bases, with 10 bases spanning the gap. The CDR3 DNA reads TGTGCCAGCAGTCTAAGACAGGCCGGGGAGCTGTTTTTT. Amino acids: CASSLRQAGELFF.

This chain uses TRBV7-2 with TRBJ2-3, with 10 bases fitting TRBD1. The CDR3 totals 18 residues. Trimming took 5 bases from V and 2 from J; bases not matched to a gene: 13. Germline V gives CDR1 SGHTA, CDR2 FQGNSA. Here the CDR3 DNA reads TGTGCCAGCAGCGAGCGACAGGGGGCTTGGTCCCACACAGATACGCAGTATTTT. This sequence encodes CASSERQGAWSHTDTQYF.

A few counts support this clonotype. The V and J genes are TRBV27 and TRBJ1-1; 7 nucleotides align to TRBD1. This CDR3 is 17 amino acids long. Trimming took 4 bases from V and 0 from J; bases not matched to a gene: 11. Germline V lookup: CDR1 MNHEY, CDR2 SMNVEV (reference sequence). The CDR3 region is CASSSTPPTGMNTEAFF. In DNA form, the CDR3 reads TGTGCCAGCAGTTCCACCCCCCCGACAGGGATGAACACTGAAGCTTTCTTT.

The chain links TRBV20-1 to TRBJ1-4; a possible D gene is TRBD1 (5 bases). The germline V gene has CDR1 DFQATT and CDR2 SNEGSKA (reference sequence). CDR3 size: 13 residues. Trimming shortened V by 6 bases and J by 2 bases, and 10 bases separated the two germline ends. CDR3 in DNA: TGCAGTGCGATGAAGGGGACTAATGAAAAACTGTTTTTT. It specifies CSAMKGTNEKLFF.

V and J are TRBV27 and TRBJ2-7, with D perhaps being TRBD1 or TRBD2 (5 bases each). From germline, CDR1 is MNHEY and CDR2 SMNVEV (reference sequence). Between the trimmed V and J ends, which lost 6 bases and 12 bases, there was a span of 15 bases. The CDR3 runs to 11 residues. Written as DNA, the CDR3 is TGTGCCAGCAGCCCGGGTCCTGGGGGGTACTTC. Encoded protein: CASSPGPGGYF.

The J gene is TRBJ2-7, the V gene TRBV20-1, with TRBD1 as a possible D gene (5 bases). CDR3 size: 12 residues. V gave up 3 bases and J gave up 3 bases, with 9 bases separating them. Per germline, CDR1 DFQATT and CDR2 SNEGSKA (reference sequence). In nucleotides, the CDR3 is TGCAGTGCTAGTAAGGACAACTACGAGCAGTACTTC. Translation gives CSASKDNYEQYF.

Many counts were recorded for this clonotype. The chain has TRBV7-2 and TRBJ2-1; TRBD2 aligns across 7 bases. CDR1 is SGHTA, CDR2 FQGNSA, per germline. V was clipped by 1 base and J by 4 bases; unmatched bases: 4. The CDR3 length is 15 residues. Here the CDR3 DNA reads TGTGCCAGCAGCTTAGATCAGCGGGGATACAATGAGCAGTTCTTC. Amino acids: CASSLDQRGYNEQFF.

In this sample, this clonotype turned up once. The V call is TRBV28, the J call TRBJ2-1; 8 bases line up with TRBD2. V trimming: 6 bases; J trimming: 6 bases; junction bases outside the gene matches: 10. This CDR3 region has 15 residues. Germline assignment: CDR1 MDHEN and CDR2 SYDVKM. The CDR3 spells CASSRTGTRGNEQFF. The CDR3 DNA reads TGTGCCAGCAGCCGGACCGGGACTAGGGGCAATGAGCAGTTCTTC.

This clonotype has more than one count but fewer than ten. The chain carries TRBV19 and TRBJ2-7, with 7 bases fitting TRBD2. The CDR3 is 17 amino acids. The germline V gene encodes CDR1 LNHDA and CDR2 SQIVND (reference sequence). J lost 6 bases, V lost 2 bases, and 16 bases had no gene match. The CDR3 region is CASSISRGSPQRREQYF. The DNA of the CDR3 is TGTGCCAGTAGTATATCCCGCGGGAGCCCCCAGAGGCGCGAGCAGTACTTC.

The V gene is TRBV20-1, the J gene TRBJ2-1; TRBD2 matches at 11 bases. After removal of 0 bases from V and 5 bases from J, the junction contained 9 bases not matched to a gene. This CDR3 is 17 amino acids long. Germline V gene sequence: CDR1 DFQATT, CDR2 SNEGSKA (reference sequence). CDR3 nucleotide sequence: TGCAGTGCTAGAGATCTGAGACTAGCGGGGTTCAACAATGAGCAGTTCTTC. Residues: CSARDLRLAGFNNEQFF.

The chain recombines TRBV6-2 or TRBV6-3 with TRBJ2-1, with D maybe TRBD2 (7 bases). Trimming removed 5 bases from V and 9 bases from J, with 11 bases in between. CDR1 is MNHEY and CDR2 is SVGEGT in the germline V gene. The CDR3 has 12 residues. The CDR3 loop is CASSRGAGEQFF. For the CDR3, the DNA is TGTGCCAGCAGTCGGGGGGCCGGTGAGCAGTTCTTC.

This chain connects TRBV4-1 to TRBJ1-2; D is possibly TRBD1 (6 bases). Germline V gene sequence: CDR1 MGHRA, CDR2 YSYEKL. V was clipped by 4 bases and J by 2 bases, with 20 bases between them. CDR3 length: 17 amino acids. CDR3 bases: TGCGCCAGCAGCCCGATACTCAAGGGGGGGACAAACTATGGCTACACCTTC. Protein: CASSPILKGGTNYGYTF.

Turning to this clonotype: A junction end diverges from the germline sequence, so it may reflect a read error. This chain joins TRBV20-1 and TRBJ1-4; 9 bases fit TRBD1. Per the germline V gene, CDR1 is DFQATT and CDR2 is SNEGSKA (reference sequence). This CDR3 is 14 amino acids long. CDR3 coding DNA: TGCAGCGCTACCGATGGGACAGGGAACGAAAAACTGTTTTTT. Its protein product is CSATDGTGNEKLFF.

This clonotype was picked up a small number of times. The chain joins TRBV7-8 to TRBJ1-4, with 7 positions matching TRBD1. The CDR3 extends over 17 amino acids. The germline CDR1 and CDR2 sequences are SGHVS and FQNEAQ. The ends lost 3 bases at V and 4 bases at J; junction bases unmatched: 11. The CDR3 loop is CASSFARTGALNEKLFF. The CDR3, as DNA: TGTGCCAGCAGCTTCGCAAGAACAGGGGCTCTTAATGAAAAACTGTTTTTT.